The entry that follows covers one T cell receptor (beta chain) sequence. This entry belongs to a study of blood T cell repertoires in COVID-19. The overall study: There were acute and convalescent COVID-19 samples, and they came from the United States, Italy and Spain. Nucleic acid was either cDNA or gDNA, and it came from T cells, B-cell-depleted T cells, or PBMCs.

Sequenced by immunoSEQ multiplex PCR; TCRdb stores in-frame clones only, minus some. The sample consists of about 100,000 clones, roughly 87% of them appearing once. Sequenced input: peripheral blood. The sequence was obtained from a young man in a cohort sampled during active COVID-19.

CDR3 nucleotides: TGTGCCAGCAGTTACGCAGGGGGCGTCGTCTACACCTTC. Translating it yields CASSYAGGVVYTF. This rearrangement joins TRBV6-2 or TRBV6-3 to TRBJ1-2; 8 bases map to TRBD1. CDR1 MNHEY and CDR2 SVGEGT come from the germline V gene. CDR3 length: 13 amino acids. V was clipped by 2 bases and J by 10 bases; unmatched bases: 6.